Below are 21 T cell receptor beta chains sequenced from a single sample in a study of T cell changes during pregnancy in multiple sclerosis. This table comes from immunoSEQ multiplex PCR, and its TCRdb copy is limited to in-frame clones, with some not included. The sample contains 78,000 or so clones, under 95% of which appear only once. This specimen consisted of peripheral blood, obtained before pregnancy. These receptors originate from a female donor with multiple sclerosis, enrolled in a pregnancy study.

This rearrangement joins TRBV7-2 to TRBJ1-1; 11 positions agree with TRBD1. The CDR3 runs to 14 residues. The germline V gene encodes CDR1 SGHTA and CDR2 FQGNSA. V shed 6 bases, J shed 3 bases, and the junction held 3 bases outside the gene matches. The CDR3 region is CASRGQGAHTEAFF. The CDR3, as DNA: TGTGCCAGCAGAGGACAGGGGGCGCACACTGAAGCTTTCTTT.

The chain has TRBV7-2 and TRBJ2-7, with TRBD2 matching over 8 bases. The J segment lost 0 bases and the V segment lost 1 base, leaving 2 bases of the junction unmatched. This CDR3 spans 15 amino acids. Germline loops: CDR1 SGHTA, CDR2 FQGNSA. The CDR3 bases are TGTGCCAGCAGCTTAGGCGGGGGGTTCTCCTACGAGCAGTACTTC. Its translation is CASSLGGGFSYEQYF.

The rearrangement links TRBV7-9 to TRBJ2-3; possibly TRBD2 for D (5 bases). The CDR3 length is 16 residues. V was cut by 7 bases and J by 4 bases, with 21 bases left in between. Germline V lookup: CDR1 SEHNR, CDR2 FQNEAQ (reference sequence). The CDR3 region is CASTTADGEESDTQYF. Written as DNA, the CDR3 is TGTGCCAGCACCACCGCCGACGGGGAAGAATCAGATACGCAGTATTTT.

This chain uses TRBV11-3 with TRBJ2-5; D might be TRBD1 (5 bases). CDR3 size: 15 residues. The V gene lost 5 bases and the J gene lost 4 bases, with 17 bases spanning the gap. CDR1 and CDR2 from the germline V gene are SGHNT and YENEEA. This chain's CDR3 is CASSLRDGLGETQYF. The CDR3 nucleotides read TGTGCCAGCAGCCTCAGGGATGGCCTAGGAGAGACCCAGTACTTC.

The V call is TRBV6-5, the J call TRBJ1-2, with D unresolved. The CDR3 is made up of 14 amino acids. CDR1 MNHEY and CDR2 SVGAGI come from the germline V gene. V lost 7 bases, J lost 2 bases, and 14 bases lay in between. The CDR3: CASNEDPGNYGYTF. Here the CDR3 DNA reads TGTGCCAGCAATGAGGATCCGGGGAACTATGGCTACACCTTC.

The CDR3 region is CASSEYGQALGPYEQYF. For the CDR3, the DNA is TGTGCCAGCAGTGAATACGGACAGGCCTTAGGTCCCTACGAGCAGTACTTC. The chain couples TRBV6-1 to TRBJ2-7; 7 nucleotides align to TRBD1. The CDR3 contains 17 residues. Germline V gene sequence: CDR1 MNHNS, CDR2 SASEGT. V was pared by 2 bases and J by 2 bases, with 12 bases of the junction left unmatched.

The CDR3 DNA reads as TGTGCCAGTAGTAAGGCAGGGGGCACTGAAGCTTTCTTT. Translating it yields CASSKAGGTEAFF. This chain connects TRBV19 to TRBJ1-1; 7 bases align to TRBD1. With 4 bases clipped from V and 4 bases from J, the junction kept 3 bases outside the gene matches. CDR3 length equals 13 residues. Germline CDR1 LNHDA, CDR2 SQIVND (reference sequence).

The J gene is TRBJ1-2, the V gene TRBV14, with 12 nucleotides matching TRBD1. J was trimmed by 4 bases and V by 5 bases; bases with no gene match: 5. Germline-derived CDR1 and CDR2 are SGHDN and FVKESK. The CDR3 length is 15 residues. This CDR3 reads CASSAGTGGVYGYTF. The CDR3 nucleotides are TGTGCCAGCAGCGCCGGGACAGGGGGCGTCTATGGCTACACCTTC. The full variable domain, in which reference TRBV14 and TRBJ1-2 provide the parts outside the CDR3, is EAGVTQFPSHSVIEKGQTVTLRCDPISGHDNLYWYRRVMGKEIKFLLHFVKESKQDESGMPNNRFLAERTGGTYSTLKVQPAELEDSGVYFCASSAGTGGVYGYTFGSGTRLTVV.

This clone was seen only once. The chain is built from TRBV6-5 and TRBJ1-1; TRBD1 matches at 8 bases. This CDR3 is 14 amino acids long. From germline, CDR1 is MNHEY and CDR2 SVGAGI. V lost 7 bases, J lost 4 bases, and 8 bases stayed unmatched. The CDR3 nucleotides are TGTGCCAGCATATTGGACAGGGTTGGCACTGAAGCTTTCTTT. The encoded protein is CASILDRVGTEAFF.

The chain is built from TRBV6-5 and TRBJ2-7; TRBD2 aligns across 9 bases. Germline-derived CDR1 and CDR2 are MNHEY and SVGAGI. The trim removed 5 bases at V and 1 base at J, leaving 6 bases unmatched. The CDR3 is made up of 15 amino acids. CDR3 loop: CASSPRGGGSYEQYF. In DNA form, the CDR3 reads TGTGCCAGCAGTCCCCGCGGGGGGGGATCCTACGAGCAGTACTTC.

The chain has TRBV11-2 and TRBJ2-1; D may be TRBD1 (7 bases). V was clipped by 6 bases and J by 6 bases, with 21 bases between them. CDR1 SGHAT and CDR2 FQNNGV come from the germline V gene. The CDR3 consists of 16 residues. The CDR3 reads CASRRTGQGGPNEQFF. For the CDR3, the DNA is TGTGCCAGCAGAAGAACCGGGCAGGGGGGACCCAATGAGCAGTTCTTC.

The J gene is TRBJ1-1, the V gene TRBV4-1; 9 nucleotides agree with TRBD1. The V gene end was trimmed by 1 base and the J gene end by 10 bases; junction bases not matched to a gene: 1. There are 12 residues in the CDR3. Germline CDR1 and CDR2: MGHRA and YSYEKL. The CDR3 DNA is TGCGCCAGCAGCCAAGTGGGACAGGGAGCTTTCTTT. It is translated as CASSQVGQGAFF.

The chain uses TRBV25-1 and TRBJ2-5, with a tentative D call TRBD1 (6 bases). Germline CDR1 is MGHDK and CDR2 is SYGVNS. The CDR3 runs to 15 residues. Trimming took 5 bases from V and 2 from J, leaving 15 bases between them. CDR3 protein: CASSPIMGHQETQYF. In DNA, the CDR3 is TGTGCCAGCAGTCCAATCATGGGACATCAAGAGACCCAGTACTTC.

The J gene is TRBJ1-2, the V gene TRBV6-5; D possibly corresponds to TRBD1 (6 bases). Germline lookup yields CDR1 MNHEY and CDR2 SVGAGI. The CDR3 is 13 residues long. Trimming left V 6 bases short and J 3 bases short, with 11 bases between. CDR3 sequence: CASRRTDYYGYTF. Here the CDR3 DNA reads TGTGCCAGCAGACGGACAGACTACTATGGCTACACCTTC.

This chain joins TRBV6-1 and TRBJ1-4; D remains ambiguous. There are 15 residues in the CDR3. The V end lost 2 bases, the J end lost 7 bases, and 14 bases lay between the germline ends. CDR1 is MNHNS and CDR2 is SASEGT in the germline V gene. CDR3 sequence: CASSERETRPEKLFF. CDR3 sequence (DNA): TGTGCCAGCAGTGAAAGGGAGACGCGCCCTGAAAAACTGTTTTTT.

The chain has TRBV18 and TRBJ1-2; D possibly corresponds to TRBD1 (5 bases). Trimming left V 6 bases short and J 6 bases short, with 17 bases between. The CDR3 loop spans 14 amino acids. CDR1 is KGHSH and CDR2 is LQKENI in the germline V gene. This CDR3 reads CASSQGRGADGYTF. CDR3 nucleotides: TGTGCCAGCTCCCAAGGGCGCGGGGCTGATGGCTACACCTTC.

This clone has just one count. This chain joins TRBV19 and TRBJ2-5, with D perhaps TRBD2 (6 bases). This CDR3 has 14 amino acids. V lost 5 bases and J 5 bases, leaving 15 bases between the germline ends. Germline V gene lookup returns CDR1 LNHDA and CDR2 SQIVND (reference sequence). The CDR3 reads CASSPSSDLETQYF. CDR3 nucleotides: TGTGCCAGTAGTCCCTCTAGCGATTTGGAGACCCAGTACTTC.

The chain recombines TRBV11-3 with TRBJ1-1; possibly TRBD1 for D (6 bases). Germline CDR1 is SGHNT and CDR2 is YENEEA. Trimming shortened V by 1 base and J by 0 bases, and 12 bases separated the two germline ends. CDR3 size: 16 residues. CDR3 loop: CASSLGFGGLNTEAFF. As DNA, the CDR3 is TGTGCCAGCAGCTTAGGGTTTGGGGGCCTGAACACTGAAGCTTTCTTT.

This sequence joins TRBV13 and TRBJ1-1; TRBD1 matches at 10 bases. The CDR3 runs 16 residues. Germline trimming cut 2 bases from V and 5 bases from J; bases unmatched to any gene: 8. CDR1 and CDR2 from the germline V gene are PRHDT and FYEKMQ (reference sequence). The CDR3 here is CASSLPGDRGETEAFF. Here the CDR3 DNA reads TGTGCCAGCAGCTTACCGGGGGACAGGGGAGAGACTGAAGCTTTCTTT.

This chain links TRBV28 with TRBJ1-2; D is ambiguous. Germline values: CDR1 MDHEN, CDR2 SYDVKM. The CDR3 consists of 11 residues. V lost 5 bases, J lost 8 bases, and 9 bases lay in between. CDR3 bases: TGTGCCAGCAGTCCCGGGATGGGCTACACCTTC. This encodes CASSPGMGYTF.

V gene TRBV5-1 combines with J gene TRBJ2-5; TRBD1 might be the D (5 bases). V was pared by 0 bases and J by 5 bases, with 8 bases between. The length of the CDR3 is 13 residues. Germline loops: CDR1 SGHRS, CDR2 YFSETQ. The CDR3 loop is CASSLEGLETQYF. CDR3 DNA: TGCGCCAGCAGCTTGGAGGGGCTGGAGACCCAGTACTTC. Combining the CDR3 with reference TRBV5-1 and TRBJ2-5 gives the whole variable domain KAGVTQTPRYLIKTRGQQVTLSCSPISGHRSVSWYQQTPGQGLQFLFEYFSETQRNKGNFPGRFSGRQFSNSRSEMNVSTLELGDSALYLCASSLEGLETQYFGPGTRLLVL.